Below are 8 T cell receptor beta chains sequenced from a single sample in a study of blood T cell repertoires in COVID-19. Only in-frame clones appear in the TCRdb table, and some are missing; sequencing was by immunoSEQ multiplex PCR. This sample yields 120,000 or so clones, of which roughly 87% are seen a single time; roughly 5% belongs to the top ten. Sequencing was done on a sample of peripheral blood. All receptors derive from a human donor in a cohort sampled during active COVID-19.

The rearrangement links TRBV12-3 or TRBV12-4 to TRBJ2-7; D might be TRBD2 (6 bases). This CDR3 comprises 13 residues. V lost 6 bases to trimming and J lost 2 bases, with 11 bases between them. The CDR3 region has the DNA TGTGCCAGCAGCTACCGGGAGCCCTACGAGCAGTACTTC. Protein sequence: CASSYREPYEQYF.

The V gene is TRBV11-2, the J gene TRBJ1-3; D is undetermined. Germline assignment: CDR1 SGHAT and CDR2 FQNNGV. The CDR3 loop spans 13 amino acids. Trimming took off 4 bases at V and 4 bases at J, with 8 bases between the two ends. The CDR3 nucleotides are TGTGCCAGCAGCTCACTGAGGGGAAACACCATATATTTT. Its protein product is CASSSLRGNTIYF.

The chain recombines TRBV7-3 with TRBJ2-1; possible D gene TRBD1, 5 bases. The CDR3 has 14 amino acids. V was trimmed by 5 bases and J by 3 bases, leaving 11 bases between them. The V gene's germline CDR1 is SGHTA and CDR2 FQGTGA. CDR3 in amino acids: CASSPLRGYNEQFF. Written as DNA, the CDR3 is TGTGCCAGCAGCCCCTTAAGGGGCTACAATGAGCAGTTCTTC.

This clone was detected a few times. V usage is TRBV23-1 and J usage is TRBJ1-2; no clear D. TRBV23-1 is an ORF for which the function is uncertain. Between the trimmed V and J ends, which lost 7 bases and 5 bases, there was a span of 11 bases. This CDR3 spans 12 amino acids. CDR3 sequence reads: CASMLACYGYTF. CDR3 bases: TGCGCCAGCATGCTGGCCTGTTATGGCTACACCTTC.

In this sample, this clone turned up a few times. The genes are TRBV29-1 and TRBJ1-2; 7 nucleotides agree with TRBD1. Germline trimming cut 4 bases from V and 3 bases from J; bases unmatched to any gene: 5. Germline CDR1 is SQVTM and CDR2 is ANQGSEA. CDR3 length equals 13 residues. CDR3: CSVGRGTDYGYTF. The CDR3, as DNA: TGCAGCGTTGGACGCGGGACAGACTATGGCTACACCTTC.

There are many counts of this clone. The rearrangement joins TRBV4-1 to TRBJ2-1, with 7 positions matching TRBD1. J was trimmed by 5 bases and V by 3 bases; bases with no gene match: 4. CDR3 length: 14 amino acids. Looked up from germline, CDR1 is MGHRA and CDR2 is YSYEKL. CDR3 DNA sequence: TGCGCCAGCAGCCACCTGACAGGGAACAATGAGCAGTTCTTC. Its translation is CASSHLTGNNEQFF.

This clone was seen a handful of times. The junction differs from germline at one of its ends, possibly a read error. The rearrangement joins TRBV2 to TRBJ1-1, with D perhaps TRBD1 (6 bases). This CDR3 is 14 amino acids long. CDR1 and CDR2 from the germline V gene are SNHLY and FYNNEI. This chain's CDR3 is CASSGDTGSWSNLF. DNA for the CDR3: TGTGCCAGCAGTGGAGATACAGGGTCCTGGTCGAACCTCTTT.

The V and J genes are TRBV2 and TRBJ2-2; 7 nucleotides agree with TRBD1. Trimming took 4 bases from V and 1 from J; bases not matched to a gene: 3. Germline CDR1 SNHLY, CDR2 FYNNEI. The CDR3 contains 15 residues. The CDR3 here is CASSVDRVNTGELFF. The CDR3 DNA reads TGTGCCAGCAGTGTAGACAGGGTGAACACCGGGGAGCTGTTTTTT.